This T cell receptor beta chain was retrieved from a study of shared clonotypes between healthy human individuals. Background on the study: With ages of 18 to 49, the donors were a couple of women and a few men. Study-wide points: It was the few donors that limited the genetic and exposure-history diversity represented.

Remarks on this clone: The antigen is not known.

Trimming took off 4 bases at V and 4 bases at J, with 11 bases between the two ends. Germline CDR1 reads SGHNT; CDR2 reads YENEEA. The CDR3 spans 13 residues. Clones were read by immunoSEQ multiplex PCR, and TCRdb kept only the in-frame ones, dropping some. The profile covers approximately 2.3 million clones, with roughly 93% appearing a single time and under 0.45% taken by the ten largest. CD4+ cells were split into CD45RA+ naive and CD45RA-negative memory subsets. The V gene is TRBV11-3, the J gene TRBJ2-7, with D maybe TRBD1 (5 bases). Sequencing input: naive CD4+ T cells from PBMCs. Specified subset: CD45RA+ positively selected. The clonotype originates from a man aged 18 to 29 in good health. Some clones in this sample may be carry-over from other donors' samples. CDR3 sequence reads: CASSSSQGYEQYF. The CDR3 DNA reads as TGTGCCAGCAGCTCATCTCAGGGATACGAGCAGTACTTC.